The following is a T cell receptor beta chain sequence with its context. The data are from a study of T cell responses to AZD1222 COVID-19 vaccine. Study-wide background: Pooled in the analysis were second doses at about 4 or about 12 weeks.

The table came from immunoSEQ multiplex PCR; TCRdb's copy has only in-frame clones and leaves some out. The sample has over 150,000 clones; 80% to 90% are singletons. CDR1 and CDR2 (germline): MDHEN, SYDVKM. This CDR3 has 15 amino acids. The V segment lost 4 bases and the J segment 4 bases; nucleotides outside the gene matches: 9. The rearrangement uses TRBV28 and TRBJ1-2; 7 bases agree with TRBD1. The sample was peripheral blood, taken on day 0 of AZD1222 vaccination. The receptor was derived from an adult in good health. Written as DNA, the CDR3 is TGTGCCAGCAGTTCACGGACAGGCCGCACCTATGGCTACACCTTC. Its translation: CASSSRTGRTYGYTF.